Described below is a single T cell receptor beta chain sequence and its context. Only a few counts were recorded for this clone. Its specific antigen is unknown. Base qualities were left out, and no much larger clone turns up one base away. A second Seattle source provided samples from volunteer blood donors who had recovered from COVID-19. Whole blood was collected in K2EDTA tubes by collaborating institutions according to the institutions' own protocols. For TCRbeta analysis, collaborator samples were shipped as frozen whole blood, as isolated PBMCs, or as DNA extracted from either sample type. These data are taken from a study of blood T cell repertoires in COVID-19 (dated by TCRdb to about 2020). The study in broad terms: The collaborator samples originated in the United States, Italy and Spain and spanned the acute and convalescent phases of COVID-19. Samples came from the ongoing ImmuneRACE study (first 160 participants) plus 1,254 subjects from 6 global collaborators. Nearly every sample came with metadata listing a de-identified subject ID, COVID-19 status, age in years and sex. HLA class I and class II types, where available, came from metadata supplied by the sample provider rather than from assay-based typing. The material from the prospective study consisted of cDNA or gDNA derived from T cells, B-cell-depleted T cells, or PBMCs. The repertoires were released in a freely available public database meant as a resource for research on the immune response to SARS-CoV-2. Subjects who had been exposed to COVID-19, were actively infected with it, or had recovered from it provided the deeply sampled blood TCRbeta repertoires that made up the dataset. The investigation overall reported the following: Clinical and demographic metadata were provided uncurated, with the amount varying by source and participant.

Trimmed from V: 3 bases; trimmed from J: 5 bases; junction bases lacking a gene match: 7. The germline V gene (reference sequence) specifies GTSNPN as CDR1 and SVGIG as CDR2. Reading from cysteine to phenylalanine, the CDR3 counts 14 amino acids. Kept here is only the CDR3 DNA, which spans 42 bases and is read in frame from base 1. TCRbeta CDR3 regions were amplified from genomic DNA using the immunoSEQ Assay, a bias-controlled multiplex PCR. In the authors' own workflow: The number of nucleated cells in each sample was estimated from the amplification of reference gene primers within the assay. Sequence reads were collapsed and filtered to measure the absolute abundance of every unique TCRbeta CDR3 rearrangement. For each sample, productive Simpson clonality was calculated by taking the square root of Simpson's diversity index across productive rearrangements. TCRdb took this table from immuneACCESS and kept in-frame rearrangements with V and J called. Such tables lack part of the clones; where checked against another copy, unresolved V genes explain under half of the gap, and the rest is unexplained. The DNA was the basis for D and trimming; V, J and clone size are from that table. The sample data list about 240,000 clones, and around 90% of these were observed just once. More than 6% of the sample lies in the top ten.

The sequence joins TRBV30 to TRBJ1-2; 9 central bases correspond to TRBD1. The receptor was isolated from a man in his 60s who had recovered from COVID-19. The sequenced sample was peripheral blood. The CDR3 region has the sequence CAWRADRGLYGYTF. The DNA sequence reads TGTGCCTGGAGGGCCGACAGGGGGTTGTATGGCTACACCTTC.